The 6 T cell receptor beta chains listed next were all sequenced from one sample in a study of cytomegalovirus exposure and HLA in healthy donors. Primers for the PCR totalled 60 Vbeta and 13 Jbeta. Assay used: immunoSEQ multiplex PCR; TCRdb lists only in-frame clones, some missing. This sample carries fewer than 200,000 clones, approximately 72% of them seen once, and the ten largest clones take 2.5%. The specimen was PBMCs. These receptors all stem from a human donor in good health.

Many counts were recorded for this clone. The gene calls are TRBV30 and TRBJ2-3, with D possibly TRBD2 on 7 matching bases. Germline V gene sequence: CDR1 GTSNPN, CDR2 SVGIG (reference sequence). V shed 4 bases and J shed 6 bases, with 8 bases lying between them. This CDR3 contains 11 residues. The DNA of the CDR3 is TGTGCCTGGAAGGGGGGGGATACGCAGTATTTT. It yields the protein CAWKGGDTQYF.

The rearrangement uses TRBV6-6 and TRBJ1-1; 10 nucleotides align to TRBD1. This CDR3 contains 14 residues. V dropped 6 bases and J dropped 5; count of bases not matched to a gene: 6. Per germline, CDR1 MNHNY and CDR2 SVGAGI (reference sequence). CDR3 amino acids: CASRSGTGETEAFF. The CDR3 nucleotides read TGTGCCAGCAGATCCGGGACAGGGGAAACTGAAGCTTTCTTT.

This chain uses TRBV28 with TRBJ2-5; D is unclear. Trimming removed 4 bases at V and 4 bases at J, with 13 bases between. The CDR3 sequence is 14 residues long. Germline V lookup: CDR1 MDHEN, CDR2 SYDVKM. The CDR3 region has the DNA TGTGCCAGCAGTTCCTCGCAGGTTAGAGAGACCCAGTACTTC. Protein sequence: CASSSSQVRETQYF. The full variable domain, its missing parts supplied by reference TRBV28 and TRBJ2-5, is DVKVTQSSRYLVKRTGEKVFLECVQDMDHENMFWYRQDPGLGLRLIYFSYDVKMKEKGDIPEGYSVSREKKERFSLILESASTNQTSMYLCASSSSQVRETQYFGPGTRLLVL.

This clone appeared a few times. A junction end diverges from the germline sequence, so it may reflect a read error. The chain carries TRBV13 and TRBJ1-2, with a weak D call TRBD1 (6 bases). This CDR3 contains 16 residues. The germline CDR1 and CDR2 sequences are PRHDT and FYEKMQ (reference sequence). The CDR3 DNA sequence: TGTGCCAGCAGTCTTAGGGGTCCAGGGGCTAACGATGGCTACACCTTC. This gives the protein CASSLRGPGANDGYTF.

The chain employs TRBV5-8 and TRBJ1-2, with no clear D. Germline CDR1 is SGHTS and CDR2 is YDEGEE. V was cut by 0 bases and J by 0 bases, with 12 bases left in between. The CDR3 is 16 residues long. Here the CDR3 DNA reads TGTGCCAGCAGCTTGGCCTCTCTAATTACTAACTATGGCTACACCTTC. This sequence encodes CASSLASLITNYGYTF.

In DNA, the CDR3 is TGTGCCAGCAGCCAACGTCTCCTCCCCAACACTGAAGCTTTCTTT. Protein: CASSQRLLPNTEAFF. V usage is TRBV4-2 and J usage is TRBJ1-1; D uncertain. V lost 2 bases and J 2 bases, leaving 12 bases between the germline ends. The CDR3 contains 15 residues. The germline CDR1 and CDR2 sequences are LGHNA and YNFKEQ.